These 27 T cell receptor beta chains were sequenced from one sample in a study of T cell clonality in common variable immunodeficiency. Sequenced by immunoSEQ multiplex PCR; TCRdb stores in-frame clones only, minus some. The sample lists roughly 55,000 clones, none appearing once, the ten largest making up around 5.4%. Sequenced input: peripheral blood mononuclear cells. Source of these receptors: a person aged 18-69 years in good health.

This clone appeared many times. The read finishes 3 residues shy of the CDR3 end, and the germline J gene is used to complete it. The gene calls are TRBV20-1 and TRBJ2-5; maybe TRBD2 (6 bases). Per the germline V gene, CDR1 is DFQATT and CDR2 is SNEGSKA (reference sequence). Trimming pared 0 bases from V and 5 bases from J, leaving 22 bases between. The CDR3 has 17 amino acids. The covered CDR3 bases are TGCAGTGCTAGAGATCGGGCGAGGGACTTTAAAGAGGAGACC. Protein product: CSARDRARDFKEET. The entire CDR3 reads CSARDRARDFKEETQYF.

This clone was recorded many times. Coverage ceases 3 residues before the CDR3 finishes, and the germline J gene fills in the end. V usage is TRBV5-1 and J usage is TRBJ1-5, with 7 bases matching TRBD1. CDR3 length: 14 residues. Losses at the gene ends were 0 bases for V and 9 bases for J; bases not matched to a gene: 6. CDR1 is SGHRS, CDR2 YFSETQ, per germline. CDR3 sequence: CASSLAGGSSPQHF. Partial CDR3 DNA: TGCGCCAGCAGCTTGGCAGGGGGATCATCGCCC.

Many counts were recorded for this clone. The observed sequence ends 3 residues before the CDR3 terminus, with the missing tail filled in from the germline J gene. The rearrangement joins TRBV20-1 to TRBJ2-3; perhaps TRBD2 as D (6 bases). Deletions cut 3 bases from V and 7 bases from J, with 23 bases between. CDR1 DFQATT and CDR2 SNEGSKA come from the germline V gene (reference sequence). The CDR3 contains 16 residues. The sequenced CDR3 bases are TGCAGTGCTAGCCTCCATGGGACTTTTGCAGCCAATACG. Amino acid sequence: CSASLHGTFAANT. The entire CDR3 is CSASLHGTFAANTQYF.

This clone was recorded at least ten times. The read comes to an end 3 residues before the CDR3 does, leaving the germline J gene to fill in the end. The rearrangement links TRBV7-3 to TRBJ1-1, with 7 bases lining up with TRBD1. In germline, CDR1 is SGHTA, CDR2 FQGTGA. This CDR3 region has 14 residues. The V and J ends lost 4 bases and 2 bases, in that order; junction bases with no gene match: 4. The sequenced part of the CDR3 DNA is TGTGCCAGCAGCTCGACAGGGTCTAACACTGAA. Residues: CASSSTGSNTE. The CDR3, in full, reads CASSSTGSNTEAFF.

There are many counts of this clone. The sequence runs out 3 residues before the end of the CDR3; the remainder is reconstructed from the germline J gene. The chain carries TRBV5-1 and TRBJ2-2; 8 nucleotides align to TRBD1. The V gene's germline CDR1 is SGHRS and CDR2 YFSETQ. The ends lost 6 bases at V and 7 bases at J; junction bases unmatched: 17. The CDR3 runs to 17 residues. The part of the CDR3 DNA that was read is TGCGCCAGCACCCACTACTCTCCGGGACAGGCAGTCGGGGAG. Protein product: CASTHYSPGQAVGE. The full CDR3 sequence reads CASTHYSPGQAVGELFF.

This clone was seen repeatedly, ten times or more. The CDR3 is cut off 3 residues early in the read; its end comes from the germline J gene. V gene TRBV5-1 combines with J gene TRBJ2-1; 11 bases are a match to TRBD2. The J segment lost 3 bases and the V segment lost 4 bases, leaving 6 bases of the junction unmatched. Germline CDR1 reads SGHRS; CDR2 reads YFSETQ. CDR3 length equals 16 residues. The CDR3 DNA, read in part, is TGCGCCAGCAGCGAGGGGACTAGCGGATTCTACAATGAG. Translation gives CASSEGTSGFYNE. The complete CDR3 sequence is CASSEGTSGFYNEQFF.

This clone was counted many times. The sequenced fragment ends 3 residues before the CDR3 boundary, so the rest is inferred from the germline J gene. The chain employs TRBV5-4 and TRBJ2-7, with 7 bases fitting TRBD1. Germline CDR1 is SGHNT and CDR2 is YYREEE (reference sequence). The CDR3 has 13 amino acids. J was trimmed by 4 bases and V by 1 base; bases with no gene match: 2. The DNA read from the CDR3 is TGTGCCAGCAGCTTGAAGGGGGCTTACGAG. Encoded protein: CASSLKGAYE. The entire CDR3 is CASSLKGAYEQYF.

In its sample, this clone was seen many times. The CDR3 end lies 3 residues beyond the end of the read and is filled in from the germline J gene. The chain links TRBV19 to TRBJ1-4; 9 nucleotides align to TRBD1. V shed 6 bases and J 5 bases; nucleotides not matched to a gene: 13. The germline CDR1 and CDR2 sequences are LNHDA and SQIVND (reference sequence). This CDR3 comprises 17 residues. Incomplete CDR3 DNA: TGTGCCAGTAGCCCTGCAGCTTACGGGACAGGGAATGAAAAA. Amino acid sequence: CASSPAAYGTGNEK. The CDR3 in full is CASSPAAYGTGNEKLFF.

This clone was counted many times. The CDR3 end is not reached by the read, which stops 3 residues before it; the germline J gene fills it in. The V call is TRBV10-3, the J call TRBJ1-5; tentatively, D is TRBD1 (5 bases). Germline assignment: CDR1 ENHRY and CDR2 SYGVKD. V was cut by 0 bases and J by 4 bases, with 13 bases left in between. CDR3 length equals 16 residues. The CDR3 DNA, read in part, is TGTGCCATCAGTGAGTCCAGGGTGAGGAGTAATCAGCCC. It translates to CAISESRVRSNQP. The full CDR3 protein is CAISESRVRSNQPQHF.

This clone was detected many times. The CDR3 bases that were read are TGTGCCATCAGTAAGAGTAAAGGGGAGGTCGGCTATGGC. Protein product: CAISKSKGEVGYG. The full CDR3 is CAISKSKGEVGYGYTF. The chain has TRBV10-3 and TRBJ1-2; maybe TRBD1 (5 bases). The sequenced fragment ends 3 residues before the CDR3 boundary, so the rest is inferred from the germline J gene. Trimming stripped 5 bases from V and 4 bases from J, with 20 bases between. Germline-derived CDR1 and CDR2 are ENHRY and SYGVKD. The CDR3 is 16 residues long.

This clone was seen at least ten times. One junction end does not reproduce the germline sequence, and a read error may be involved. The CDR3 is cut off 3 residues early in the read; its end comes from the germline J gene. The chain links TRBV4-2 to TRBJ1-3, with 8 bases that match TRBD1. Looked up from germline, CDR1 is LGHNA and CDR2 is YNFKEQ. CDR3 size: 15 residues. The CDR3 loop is CASSQARTGGNTIYF. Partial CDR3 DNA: TGCGCCAGCAGCCAAGCGAGGACAGGGGGAAACACC.

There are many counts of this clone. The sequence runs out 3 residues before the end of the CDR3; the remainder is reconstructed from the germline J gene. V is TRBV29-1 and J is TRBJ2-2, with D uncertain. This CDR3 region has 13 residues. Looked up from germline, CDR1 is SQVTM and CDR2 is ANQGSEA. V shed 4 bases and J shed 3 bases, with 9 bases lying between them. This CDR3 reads CSVGRADTGELFF. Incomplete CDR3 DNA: TGCAGCGTTGGTAGGGCCGACACCGGGGAG.

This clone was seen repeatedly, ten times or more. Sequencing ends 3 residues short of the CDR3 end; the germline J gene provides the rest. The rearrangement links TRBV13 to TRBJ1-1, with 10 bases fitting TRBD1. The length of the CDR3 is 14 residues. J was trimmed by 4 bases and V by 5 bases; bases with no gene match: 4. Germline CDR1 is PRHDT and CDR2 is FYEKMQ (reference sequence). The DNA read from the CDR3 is TGTGCCAGCAGCGCTGGGACAGGGGCCACTGAA. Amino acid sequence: CASSAGTGATE. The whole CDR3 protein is CASSAGTGATEAFF. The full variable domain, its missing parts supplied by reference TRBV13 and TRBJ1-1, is AAGVIQSPRHLIKEKRETATLKCYPIPRHDTVYWYQQGPGQDPQFLISFYEKMQSDKGSIPDRFSAQQFSDYHSELNMSSLELGDSALYFCASSAGTGATEAFFGQGTRLTVV.

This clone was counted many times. The covered CDR3 bases are TGTGCCAGCAGCCAAGCAAGTACAGGGGTCTACGAG. Amino acids: CASSQASTGVYE. Given in full, the CDR3 is CASSQASTGVYEQYF. V usage is TRBV4-2 and J usage is TRBJ2-7; 7 nucleotides agree with TRBD1. The CDR3 end is not reached by the read, which stops 3 residues before it; the germline J gene fills it in. Germline V gene lookup returns CDR1 LGHNA and CDR2 YNFKEQ. The ends lost 1 base at V and 3 bases at J; junction bases unmatched: 6. The CDR3 has 15 residues.

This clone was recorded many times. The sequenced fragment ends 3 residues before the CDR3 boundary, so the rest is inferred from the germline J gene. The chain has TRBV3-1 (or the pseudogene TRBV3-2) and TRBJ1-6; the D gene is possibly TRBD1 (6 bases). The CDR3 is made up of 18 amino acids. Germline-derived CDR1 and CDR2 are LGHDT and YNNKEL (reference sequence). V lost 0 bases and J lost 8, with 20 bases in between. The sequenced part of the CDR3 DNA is TGTGCCAGCAGCCAAGATTGTGGGGGGGCCAGGGGTGATTCACCC. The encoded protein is CASSQDCGGARGDSP. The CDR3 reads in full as CASSQDCGGARGDSPLHF.

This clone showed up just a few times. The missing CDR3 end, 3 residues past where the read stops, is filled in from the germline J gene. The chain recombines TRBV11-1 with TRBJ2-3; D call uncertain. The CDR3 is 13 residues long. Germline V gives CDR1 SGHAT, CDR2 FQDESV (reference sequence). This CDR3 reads CASSLVIARAQYF. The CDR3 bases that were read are TGTGCCAGCAGCTTAGTTATAGCTCGAGCG. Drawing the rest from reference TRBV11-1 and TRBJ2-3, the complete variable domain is EAEVAQSPRYKITEKSQAVAFWCDPISGHATLYWYRQILGQGPELLVQFQDESVVDDSQLPKDRFSAERLKGVDSTLKIQPAELGDSAMYLCASSLVIARAQYFGPGTRLTVL.

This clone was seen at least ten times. The CDR3 loop is CASKRLAETLYEQYF. CDR3 DNA (partial): TGTGCCAGCAAGCGTCTAGCGGAGACCTTATACGAG. The J gene is TRBJ2-7, the V gene TRBV6-2 or TRBV6-3; 7 bases are shared with TRBD2. The observed sequence ends 3 residues before the CDR3 terminus, with the missing tail filled in from the germline J gene. After removal of 7 bases from V and 4 bases from J, the junction contained 13 bases not matched to a gene. Germline-derived CDR1 and CDR2 are MNHEY and SVGEGT. The CDR3 totals 15 residues.

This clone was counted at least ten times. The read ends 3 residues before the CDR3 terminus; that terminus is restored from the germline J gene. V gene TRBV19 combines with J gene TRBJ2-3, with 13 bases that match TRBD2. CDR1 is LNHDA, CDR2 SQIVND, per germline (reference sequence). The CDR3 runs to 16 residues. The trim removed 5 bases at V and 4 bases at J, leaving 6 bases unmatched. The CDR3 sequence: CASSLRLAGGSDTQYF. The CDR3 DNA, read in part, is TGTGCCAGTAGTCTCCGACTAGCGGGAGGTTCAGATACG.

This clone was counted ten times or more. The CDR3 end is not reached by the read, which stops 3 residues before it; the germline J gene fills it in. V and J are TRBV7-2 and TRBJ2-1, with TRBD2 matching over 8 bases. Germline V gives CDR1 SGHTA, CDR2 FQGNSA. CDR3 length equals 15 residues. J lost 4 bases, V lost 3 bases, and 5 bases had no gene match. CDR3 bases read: TGTGCCAGCAGCTTGGTGGCTAGCGGGTACAATGAG. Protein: CASSLVASGYNE. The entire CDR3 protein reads CASSLVASGYNEQFF.

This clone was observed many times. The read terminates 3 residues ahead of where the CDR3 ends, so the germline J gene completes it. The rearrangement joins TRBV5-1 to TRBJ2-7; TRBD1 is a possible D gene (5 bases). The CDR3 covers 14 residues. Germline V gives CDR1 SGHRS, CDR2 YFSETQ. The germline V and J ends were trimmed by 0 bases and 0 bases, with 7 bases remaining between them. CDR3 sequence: CASSLVTGSYEQYF. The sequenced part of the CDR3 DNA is TGCGCCAGCAGCTTGGTTACAGGCTCCTACGAG. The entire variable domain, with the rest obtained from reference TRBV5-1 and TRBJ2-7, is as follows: KAGVTQTPRYLIKTRGQQVTLSCSPISGHRSVSWYQQTPGQGLQFLFEYFSETQRNKGNFPGRFSGRQFSNSRSEMNVSTLELGDSALYLCASSLVTGSYEQYFGPGTRLTVT.

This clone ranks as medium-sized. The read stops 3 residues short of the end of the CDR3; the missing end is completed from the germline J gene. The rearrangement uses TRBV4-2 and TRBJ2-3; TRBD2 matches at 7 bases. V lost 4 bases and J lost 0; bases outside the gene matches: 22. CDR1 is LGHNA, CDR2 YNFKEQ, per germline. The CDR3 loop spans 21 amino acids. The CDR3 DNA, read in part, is TGTGCCAGCAGCCCCCTGTGGGCGGGAGACGTAATACTTTCTAGCACAGATACG. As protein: CASSPLWAGDVILSSTDT. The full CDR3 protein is CASSPLWAGDVILSSTDTQYF.

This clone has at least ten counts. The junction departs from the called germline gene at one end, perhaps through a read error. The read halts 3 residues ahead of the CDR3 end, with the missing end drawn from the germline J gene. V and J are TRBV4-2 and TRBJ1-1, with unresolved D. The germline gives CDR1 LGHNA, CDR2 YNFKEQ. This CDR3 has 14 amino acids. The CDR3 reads CASSQAMLNTEAFF. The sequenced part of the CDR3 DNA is TGCGCCAGCAGCCAAGCTATGCTTAACACTGAA.

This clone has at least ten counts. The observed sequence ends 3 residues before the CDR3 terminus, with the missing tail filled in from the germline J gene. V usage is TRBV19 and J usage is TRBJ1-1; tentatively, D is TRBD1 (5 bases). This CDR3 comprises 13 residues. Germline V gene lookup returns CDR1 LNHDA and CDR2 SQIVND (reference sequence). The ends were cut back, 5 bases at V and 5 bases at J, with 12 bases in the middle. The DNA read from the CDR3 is TGTGCCAGTAGTTCGCAGGGATCGACTGAA. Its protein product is CASSSQGSTE. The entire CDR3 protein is CASSSQGSTEAFF.

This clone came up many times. CDR3 DNA, as far as it was read: TGCGCCAGCAGTCAAACCCCCGGGACAGGGGCCATAGATAGCAATCAGCCC. It translates to CASSQTPGTGAIDSNQP. The full CDR3 protein reads CASSQTPGTGAIDSNQPQHF. The chain links TRBV23-1 to TRBJ1-5, with 10 bases fitting TRBD1. With the read ending 3 residues before the CDR3 end, the germline J gene is used to fill in that end. TRBV23-1 is an ORF for which the function is uncertain. The CDR3 sequence is 20 residues long. V lost 2 bases to trimming and J lost 0 bases; unmatched junction nucleotides: 13.

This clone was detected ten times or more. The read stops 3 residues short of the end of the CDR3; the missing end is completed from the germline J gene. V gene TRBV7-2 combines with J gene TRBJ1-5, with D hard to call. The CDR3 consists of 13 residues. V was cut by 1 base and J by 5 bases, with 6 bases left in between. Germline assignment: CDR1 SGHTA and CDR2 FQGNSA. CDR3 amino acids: CASSLERHQPQHF. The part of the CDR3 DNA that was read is TGTGCCAGCAGCTTAGAGAGGCATCAGCCC.

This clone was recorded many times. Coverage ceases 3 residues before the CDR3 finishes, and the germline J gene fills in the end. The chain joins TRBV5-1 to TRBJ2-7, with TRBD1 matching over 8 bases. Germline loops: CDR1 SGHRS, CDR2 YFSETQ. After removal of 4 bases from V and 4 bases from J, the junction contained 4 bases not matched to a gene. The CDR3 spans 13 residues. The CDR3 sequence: CASSRTGNYEQYF. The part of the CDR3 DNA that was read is TGCGCCAGCAGCCGGACAGGGAATTACGAG.

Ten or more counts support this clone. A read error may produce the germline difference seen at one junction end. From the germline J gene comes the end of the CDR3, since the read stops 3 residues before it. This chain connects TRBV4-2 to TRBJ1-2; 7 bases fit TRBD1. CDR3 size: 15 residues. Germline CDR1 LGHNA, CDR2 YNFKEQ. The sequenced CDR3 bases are TGCGCCAGCAGCCAAGAGACGCAGGGGGTTCGTGGC. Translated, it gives CASSQETQGVRG. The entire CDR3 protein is CASSQETQGVRGYTF.